This passage covers 4 T cell receptor beta chains from one sample sequenced in a study of shared clonotypes between healthy human individuals. Generated by immunoSEQ multiplex PCR, the TCRdb table keeps only in-frame clones and is missing some. The sample lists around 550,000 clones; 90% to 97% were seen once. The sample taken for sequencing was naive CD4+ T cells sorted from blood. Subset noted: CD45RA+ positively selected. These receptors all stem from a woman in her thirties in good health.

The genes are TRBV19 and TRBJ1-2; no definite D call. V lost 5 bases and J 5 bases, leaving 6 bases between the germline ends. This CDR3 has 11 amino acids. Germline-derived CDR1 and CDR2 are LNHDA and SQIVND (reference sequence). The chain's CDR3 is CASSLRYGYTF. The CDR3 DNA sequence: TGTGCCAGTAGTCTTCGATATGGCTACACCTTC.

Notes on this clone: This CDR3 is also generated by other DNA sequences in the sample. The rearrangement joins TRBV6-5 to TRBJ2-7; TRBD1 matches 8 bases. Per germline, CDR1 MNHEY and CDR2 SVGAGI. This CDR3 contains 15 residues. Germline trimming cut 0 bases from V and 1 base from J; bases unmatched to any gene: 2. CDR3 sequence: CASSYSGTGSYEQYF. The CDR3 bases are TGTGCCAGCAGTTACTCCGGGACAGGTTCCTACGAGCAGTACTTC.

This clone was found once. V and J are TRBV7-3 and TRBJ2-1, with D uncertain. CDR3 length: 16 amino acids. The germline V gene has CDR1 SGHTA and CDR2 FQGTGA. V shed 4 bases and J shed 2 bases, with 15 bases lying between them. The CDR3 DNA reads TGTGCCAGCAGCTCCGGACCTATAGGCACCTACAATGAGCAGTTCTTC. It is translated as CASSSGPIGTYNEQFF.

The chain combines TRBV29-1 with TRBJ2-5; 12 bases map to TRBD1. V dropped 8 bases and J dropped 1; count of bases not matched to a gene: 5. The CDR3 length is 14 residues. In germline, CDR1 is SQVTM, CDR2 ANQGSEA. The DNA of the CDR3 is TGCAGCTCCTGGGACAGGGGGCGCCAAGAGACCCAGTACTTC. It specifies CSSWDRGRQETQYF.